This TCR beta chain was sequenced for a study of tissue T cells after allogeneic stem cell transplantation. At the level of the study: Pathologist H&E review favored samples with visible lymphocytes for sequencing among multiple samples.

Note on this clone: Its antigen is unidentified.

Study findings and constraints: In patients and mice, blood and spleen missed much of tissue repertoire.

Germline values: CDR1 SGHTA, CDR2 FQGNSA. The CDR3 is 16 amino acids. The germline V and J ends were trimmed by 3 bases and 7 bases, with 18 bases remaining between them. Sequencing used immunoSEQ multiplex PCR; TCRdb keeps in-frame clones, though not all of them. The sample comprises 5,000 to 6,000 clones, about 72% of which are singletons, and 7% to 9% rests with the top ten. Sequencing was performed on tissue from the colon, taken at autopsy. The chain recombines TRBV7-2 with TRBJ1-4; TRBD1 might be the D (5 bases). This receptor was taken from a female donor over 55 with lung cancer. The CDR3 region is CASSLQPGRIAEKLFF. DNA of the CDR3: TGTGCCAGCAGCTTGCAACCGGGACGCATCGCTGAAAAACTGTTTTTT.